This T cell receptor (beta chain) was recovered during a study of blood T cell repertoires in COVID-19. For the study at large: Whether acute or convalescent, the COVID-19 samples came from the United States, Italy and Spain. Sources were T cells, B-cell-depleted T cells, or PBMCs; the material itself was cDNA or gDNA.

Original handling: Amplified reference gene primers provided the basis for estimating nucleated cell counts. This table comes from immunoSEQ multiplex PCR, and its TCRdb copy is limited to in-frame clones, with some not included. V and J calls and clone size are as listed in that table; D and trimming were resolved from the DNA. Of tens of thousands of clones in the sample, around nine tenths were seen once. Trimming removed 3 bases at V and 2 bases at J, with 8 bases between. The CDR3 consists of 15 residues. Germline V gives CDR1 LNHDA, CDR2 SQIVND (reference sequence). Material for sequencing was peripheral blood. This chain links TRBV19 with TRBJ1-6, with D unresolved. The TCR was taken from a man in his sixties with acute or convalescent COVID-19. In DNA form, the CDR3 reads TGTGCCAGTAGTATCGAGGGTACCTATAATTCACCCCTCCACTTT. This sequence encodes CASSIEGTYNSPLHF.